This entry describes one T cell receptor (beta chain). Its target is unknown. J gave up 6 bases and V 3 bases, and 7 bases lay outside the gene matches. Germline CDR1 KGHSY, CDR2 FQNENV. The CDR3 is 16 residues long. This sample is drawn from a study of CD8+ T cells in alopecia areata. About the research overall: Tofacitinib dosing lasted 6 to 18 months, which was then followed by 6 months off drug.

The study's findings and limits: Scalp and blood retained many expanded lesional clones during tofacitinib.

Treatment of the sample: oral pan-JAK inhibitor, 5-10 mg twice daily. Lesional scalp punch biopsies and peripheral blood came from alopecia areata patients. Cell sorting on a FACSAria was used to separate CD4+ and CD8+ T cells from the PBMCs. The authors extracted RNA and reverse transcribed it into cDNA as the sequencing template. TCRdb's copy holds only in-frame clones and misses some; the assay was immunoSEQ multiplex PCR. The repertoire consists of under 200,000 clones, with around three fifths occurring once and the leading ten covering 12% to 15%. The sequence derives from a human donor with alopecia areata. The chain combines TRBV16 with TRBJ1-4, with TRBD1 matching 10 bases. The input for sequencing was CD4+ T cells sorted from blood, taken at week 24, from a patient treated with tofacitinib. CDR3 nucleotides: TGTGCCAGCAGCCAGTCCGACAGGGGGCAACATGAAAAACTGTTTTTT. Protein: CASSQSDRGQHEKLFF.